This entry describes one TCR beta chain. This CDR3 has 15 amino acids. V lost 2 bases to trimming and J lost 4 bases, with 12 bases between them. The germline gives CDR1 SGHAT, CDR2 FQNNGV. The data were obtained in a study of blood T cell repertoires in COVID-19. Study details: COVID-19 samples, acute and convalescent, were from the United States, Italy and Spain. PBMCs, B-cell-depleted T cells, or T cells were the source of the cDNA or gDNA that made up the material.

TCRdb's copy holds only in-frame clones and misses some; the assay was immunoSEQ multiplex PCR. The sample lists about 150,000 clones, 83% occurring once. Material: peripheral blood. The TCR sequence derives from a woman of 80 years or more with acute or convalescent COVID-19. V is TRBV11-2 and J is TRBJ1-3, with a tentative D call TRBD1 (5 bases). CDR3: CASSLQGMVGNTIYF. The CDR3 bases are TGTGCCAGCAGCTTACAGGGTATGGTCGGAAACACCATATATTTT.